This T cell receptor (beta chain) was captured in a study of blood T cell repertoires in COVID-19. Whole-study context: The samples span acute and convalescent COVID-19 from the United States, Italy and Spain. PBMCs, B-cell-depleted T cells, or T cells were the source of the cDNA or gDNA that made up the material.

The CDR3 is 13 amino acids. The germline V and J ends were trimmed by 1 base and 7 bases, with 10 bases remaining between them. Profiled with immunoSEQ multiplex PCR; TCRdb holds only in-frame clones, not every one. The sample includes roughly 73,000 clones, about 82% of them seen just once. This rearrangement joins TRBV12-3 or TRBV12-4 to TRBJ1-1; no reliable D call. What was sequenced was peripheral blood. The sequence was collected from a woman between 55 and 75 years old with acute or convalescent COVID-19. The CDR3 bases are TGTGCCAGCAGTTTAGGCAGGTCAATTGAAGCTTTCTTT. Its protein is CASSLGRSIEAFF.